This T cell receptor beta chain was captured by sequencing in a study of long-term antiretroviral therapy in people with HIV. General study results and limits: Clonotypes expanded prior to ART showed repertoire dominance at all sampled time points.

The ends were cut back, 1 base at V and 2 bases at J, with 3 bases in the middle. In germline, CDR1 is SGHRS, CDR2 YFSETQ. This CDR3 is 12 amino acids long. Notes on this clone: The antigen remains undetermined.

It was version v3.0 of the immunoSEQ assay that was run at survey level. Clones were sequenced by immunoSEQ multiplex PCR, and TCRdb holds only the in-frame ones, with some missing. The table has approximately 9,400 clones, nearly 80% seen once. The chain joins TRBV5-1 to TRBJ1-1, with D uncertain. Material: unsorted PBMCs, obtained 0.6 years before starting antiretroviral therapy. The TCR sequence derives from a man in his forties with HIV. CDR3 sequence (DNA): TGCGCCAGCAGCTTGCCAAACACTGAAGCTTTCTTT. Amino acids: CASSLPNTEAFF.